This passage covers 28 T cell receptor beta chains from one sample sequenced in a study of T-cell reconstitution after alpha-beta-depleted transplantation in children. It was with unique molecular identifiers that the TCRbeta library was prepared. In TCRdb, the PCR reads were re-called with MiXCR into one record per CDR3 protein. The sample gives over 450,000 distinct CDR3 sequences, roughly a tenth of which show up once; roughly 2.1% is in the top ten. Here the sequenced sample was PBMCs, taken before TCRalphabeta/CD19-depleted stem cell transplant. Source of these receptors: a child aged 2 to 10 with inherited bone marrow failure, due to receive a stem cell transplant.

This clonotype was counted at least ten times. The chain recombines TRBV21-1 with TRBJ2-3; TRBD2 reflects the table's D call only, with no check against the DNA. TRBV21-1 is a documented pseudogene. The CDR3 loop spans 19 amino acids. CDR3 DNA sequence: TGTGCCAGCAGCACCTTGAACCCGACTAGCGGGGCTAGCACAGATACGCAGTATTTT. The encoded protein is CASSTLNPTSGASTDTQYF.

This clonotype was found a few times. This rearrangement joins TRBV10-1 to TRBJ1-1, with a tentative D call TRBD1 (6 bases). CDR1 and CDR2 from the germline V gene are WNHNN and SYGVQD (reference sequence). The CDR3 runs to 14 residues. Trimming took 5 bases from V and 4 from J, leaving 14 bases between them. For the CDR3, the DNA is TGCGCCAGCAGTCCTACTACAGGGCCCACTGAAGCTTTCTTT. It yields the protein CASSPTTGPTEAFF.

This clonotype was observed at least ten times. The CDR3 loop is CASSLRKGENTEAFF. In DNA form, the CDR3 reads TGTGCCAGCAGCTTACGGAAGGGGGAGAACACTGAAGCTTTCTTT. The V call is TRBV7-2, the J call TRBJ1-1, with D tentatively TRBD1 (6 bases). Germline loops: CDR1 SGHTA, CDR2 FQGNSA. This CDR3 has 15 amino acids. V was clipped by 2 bases and J by 1 base, with 11 bases between them.

In this sample, this clonotype turned up many times. The genes are TRBV4-2 and TRBJ1-3; no clear D. This CDR3 contains 16 residues. Germline V CDR1 and CDR2: LGHNA, YNFKEQ. The ends were cut back, 0 bases at V and 0 bases at J, with 9 bases in the middle. CDR3 protein: CASSQDADLSGNTIYF. The CDR3 nucleotides read TGTGCCAGCAGCCAAGATGCTGACCTCTCTGGAAACACCATATATTTT.

The V and J genes are TRBV5-1 and TRBJ2-7; no firm D call. The CDR3 is made up of 13 amino acids. Trimming left V 2 bases short and J 2 bases short, with 8 bases between. Germline V gene sequence: CDR1 SGHRS, CDR2 YFSETQ. CDR3 nucleotides: TGCGCCAGCAGCTTACATGGCCCCTACGAGCAGTACTTC. Translation gives CASSLHGPYEQYF.

This clonotype occurred many times. The genes are TRBV12-3 or TRBV12-4 and TRBJ2-3, with no clear D. The CDR3 has 18 residues. Trimming removed 2 bases at V and 0 bases at J, with 18 bases between. CDR3 nucleotide sequence: TGTGCCAGCAGTTTACCCCCATTGGAGATCCCTAGCACAGATACGCAGTATTTT. It specifies CASSLPPLEIPSTDTQYF.

This clonotype was seen only a few times. This rearrangement joins TRBV4-3 to TRBJ2-1; 7 nucleotides align to TRBD2. This CDR3 has 15 residues. Trimming removed 1 base from V and 6 bases from J; junction bases left unmatched: 6. Germline-derived CDR1 and CDR2 are LGHNA and YSLEER. Written as DNA, the CDR3 is TGCGCCAGCAGCCAAGGGGGGGGAGTGGGCAATGAGCAGTTCTTC. It encodes CASSQGGGVGNEQFF.

In its sample, this clonotype was seen many times. The rearrangement uses TRBV20-1 and TRBJ2-7; perhaps TRBD2 as D (6 bases). Trimming left V 4 bases short and J 6 bases short, with 16 bases between. Germline V gene sequence: CDR1 DFQATT, CDR2 SNEGSKA (reference sequence). The CDR3 spans 13 residues. In nucleotides, the CDR3 is TGCAGTGCTATCCCCCCCCTCGGGGGCGAGCAGTACTTC. It is translated as CSAIPPLGGEQYF.

This clonotype came up many times. The V gene is TRBV12-3 or TRBV12-4, the J gene TRBJ2-7; no firm D call. Deletions cut 1 base from V and 6 bases from J, with 7 bases between. The CDR3 is 12 amino acids. DNA of the CDR3: TGTGCCAGCAGTTTAGGTAGGGTCGAGCAGTACTTC. Translation: CASSLGRVEQYF.

This chain joins TRBV5-1 and TRBJ2-1; tentative D call: TRBD1 (6 bases). CDR3 size: 15 residues. The V and J ends lost 4 bases and 3 bases respectively, with 14 bases between them. Germline CDR1 and CDR2: SGHRS and YFSETQ. CDR3 DNA: TGCGCCAGCAGCGGGGACACATCCCTCTACAATGAGCAGTTCTTC. Translation gives CASSGDTSLYNEQFF.

This clonotype has ten or more counts. The V gene is TRBV3-1, the J gene TRBJ1-6; D may be TRBD1 (5 bases). Per germline, CDR1 LGHDT and CDR2 YNNKEL (reference sequence). The V end lost 1 base, the J end lost 6 bases, and 7 bases lay between the germline ends. This CDR3 spans 14 amino acids. The CDR3 DNA sequence: TGTGCCAGCAGCCAAGGACAGCTTAATTCACCCCTCCACTTT. Residues: CASSQGQLNSPLHF.

This clonotype was detected many times. The rearrangement links TRBV3-1 to TRBJ2-5; 11 nucleotides agree with TRBD2. The V gene end was trimmed by 7 bases and the J gene end by 2 bases; junction bases not matched to a gene: 6. Germline V CDR1 and CDR2: LGHDT, YNNKEL (reference sequence). This CDR3 has 15 amino acids. The CDR3: CASTGTSGTQETQYF. CDR3 bases: TGTGCCAGCACTGGGACTAGCGGAACTCAAGAGACCCAGTACTTC.

This clonotype appeared many times. V is TRBV6-5 and J is TRBJ2-4, with 15 nucleotides matching TRBD2. Looked up from germline, CDR1 is MNHEY and CDR2 is SVGAGI. This CDR3 has 15 amino acids. V was clipped by 4 bases and J by 15 bases; unmatched bases: 10. The CDR3 DNA follows: TGTGCCAGCAGTTTAGGCGGACTAGCGGGAGGGCGAAGGTACTTC. Translating it yields CASSLGGLAGGRRYF.

This clonotype has a count of ten or more. The chain is built from TRBV20-1 and TRBJ1-1; D gene uncertain. The CDR3 contains 13 residues. V was shortened by 0 bases and J by 10 bases, with 15 bases between the two germline ends. Looked up from germline, CDR1 is DFQATT and CDR2 is SNEGSKA (reference sequence). CDR3 sequence (DNA): TGCAGTGCTAGAGACGTTTACAGTCTAGGAGCTTTCTTT. Amino acids: CSARDVYSLGAFF.

The gene calls are TRBV12-3 or TRBV12-4 and TRBJ1-1; D is unclear. This CDR3 has 14 residues. V was cut by 5 bases and J by 0 bases, with 10 bases left in between. CDR3 coding DNA: TGTGCCAGCAGTAGCCGGGCGGTGAACACTGAAGCTTTCTTT. Its protein is CASSSRAVNTEAFF.

The chain recombines TRBV23-1 with TRBJ2-7, with TRBD2 matching over 7 bases. TRBV23-1 is designated an ORF whose function remains uncertain. V lost 6 bases, J lost 0 bases, and 11 bases stayed unmatched. This CDR3 has 16 residues. CDR3 sequence: CASRSRKRGSSYEQYF. DNA of the CDR3: TGCGCCAGCAGATCTCGCAAGCGGGGAAGCTCCTACGAGCAGTACTTC.

This clonotype was counted a few times. The J gene is TRBJ2-1, the V gene TRBV7-7; 15 nucleotides line up with TRBD2. The J segment lost 8 bases and the V segment lost 5 bases, leaving 10 bases of the junction unmatched. Per the germline V gene, CDR1 is SSHAT and CDR2 is FNYEAQ (reference sequence). The CDR3 is 17 amino acids. Written as DNA, the CDR3 is TGTGCCAGCAGCAACCCGGGACTAGCGGGAGGAGCCCATGAGCAGTTCTTC. Translation: CASSNPGLAGGAHEQFF.

This clonotype was detected many times. V usage is TRBV24-1 and J usage is TRBJ2-5; maybe TRBD1 (5 bases). V lost 10 bases and J 4 bases, leaving 15 bases between the germline ends. This CDR3 spans 13 amino acids. Germline values: CDR1 KGHDR, CDR2 SFDVKD. The DNA for the CDR3 is TGTGCCACAGGCCAGGGAACGGTAGAGACCCAGTACTTC. Translating gives CATGQGTVETQYF.

The chain couples TRBV29-1 to TRBJ2-1; a weak D match, TRBD2 (5 bases). V was cut by 8 bases and J by 8 bases, with 16 bases left in between. Germline CDR1 is SQVTM and CDR2 is ANQGSEA. The CDR3 totals 12 residues. As DNA, the CDR3 is TGCAGCATCCCCTCGGGGAGCCATGAGCAGTTCTTC. Translating gives CSIPSGSHEQFF.

The table lists this clonotype with many counts. The rearrangement links TRBV5-1 to TRBJ1-1, with D possibly matching TRBD1 (6 bases). CDR1 and CDR2 (germline): SGHRS, YFSETQ. The V gene lost 2 bases and the J gene lost 4 bases, with 15 bases spanning the gap. The CDR3 is 15 residues long. CDR3 amino acids: CASSFFRGLGTEAFF. CDR3 coding DNA: TGCGCCAGCAGCTTCTTCCGGGGGCTTGGCACTGAAGCTTTCTTT. Together with reference TRBV5-1 and TRBJ1-1, the CDR3 gives the full variable domain: KAGVTQTPRYLIKTRGQQVTLSCSPISGHRSVSWYQQTPGQGLQFLFEYFSETQRNKGNFPGRFSGRQFSNSRSEMNVSTLELGDSALYLCASSFFRGLGTEAFFGQGTRLTVV.

This clonotype was detected ten times or more. In nucleotides, the CDR3 is TGCGCCAGCAGTGCATCGACGGGGAGCACAGATACGCAGTATTTT. This translates into CASSASTGSTDTQYF. The gene calls are TRBV10-2 and TRBJ2-3; D possibly corresponds to TRBD2 (5 bases). The CDR3 length is 15 residues. Trimming cost V 4 bases and J 0 bases, with 11 bases left between them. Germline CDR1 is WSHSY and CDR2 is SAAADI.

This clonotype occurred many times. This chain connects TRBV4-3 to TRBJ1-4; unclear D gene. V lost 2 bases, J lost 0 bases, and 10 bases lay in between. This CDR3 is built from 16 residues. CDR1 and CDR2 from the germline V gene are LGHNA and YSLEER. CDR3 nucleotides: TGCGCCAGCAGCCAAAGGCCCGGGACAACTAATGAAAAACTGTTTTTT. Protein product: CASSQRPGTTNEKLFF.

This clonotype was counted at least ten times. V and J are TRBV4-3 and TRBJ1-4, with 8 bases that match TRBD1. With 4 bases clipped from V and 0 bases from J, the junction kept 1 base outside the gene matches. The CDR3 runs to 15 residues. Germline V gene sequence: CDR1 LGHNA, CDR2 YSLEER. The CDR3 DNA sequence: TGCGCCAGCAGCCCGGACAGGGCAACTAATGAAAAACTGTTTTTT. Its translation is CASSPDRATNEKLFF.

Many counts were recorded for this clonotype. The rearrangement uses TRBV29-1 and TRBJ2-1, with D perhaps TRBD2 (6 bases). Trimming stripped 1 base from V and 4 bases from J, with 11 bases between. Looked up from germline, CDR1 is SQVTM and CDR2 is ANQGSEA. This CDR3 comprises 14 residues. DNA for the CDR3: TGCAGCGTTGAAGGCGGGACGAAATACAATGAGCAGTTCTTC. This codes for CSVEGGTKYNEQFF.

Comments on this clonotype: One junction end disagrees with the germline gene, perhaps due to a read error. This rearrangement joins TRBV4-2 to TRBJ2-7; no definite D call. In germline, CDR1 is LGHNA, CDR2 YNFKEQ. The CDR3 runs 13 residues. CDR3 protein: CASSPRTSYDQYF. The CDR3 coding sequence is TGTGCCAGCAGCCCCCGGACCTCCTACGATCAGTACTTC.

This clonotype qualifies as medium-sized (0.01 to 0.1%). The J gene is TRBJ1-1, the V gene TRBV29-1; TRBD1 might be the D (5 bases). Germline-derived CDR1 and CDR2 are SQVTM and ANQGSEA. Trimming took off 3 bases at V and 1 base at J, with 9 bases between the two ends. The CDR3 has 13 amino acids. In DNA form, the CDR3 reads TGCAGCGTTGATTCTCAGGGGAACACTGAAGCTTTCTTT. It translates to CSVDSQGNTEAFF.

This clonotype was seen repeatedly, ten times or more. V usage is TRBV20-1 and J usage is TRBJ2-7; TRBD1 matches 10 bases. V trimming: 4 bases; J trimming: 4 bases; junction bases outside the gene matches: 10. The germline CDR1 and CDR2 sequences are DFQATT and SNEGSKA (reference sequence). CDR3 length equals 15 residues. Here the CDR3 DNA reads TGCAGTGCTATCCGGGGACAGGGGCCTTTTTACGAGCAGTACTTC. Translated, it gives CSAIRGQGPFYEQYF.

This clonotype was counted many times. The rearrangement uses TRBV6-2 or TRBV6-3 and TRBJ2-7; D perhaps matches TRBD2 (5 bases). The CDR3 extends over 15 amino acids. Trimming shortened V by 2 bases and J by 3 bases, and 14 bases separated the two germline ends. The germline V gene has CDR1 MNHEY and CDR2 SVGEGT. CDR3 DNA sequence: TGTGCCAGCAGTTACGAGGTGGTTGCGGGCTACGAGCAGTACTTC. Protein sequence: CASSYEVVAGYEQYF.